This T cell receptor (beta chain) was identified during a study of T cell changes during pregnancy in multiple sclerosis. Only in-frame clones appear in the TCRdb table, and some are missing; sequencing was by immunoSEQ multiplex PCR. The table lists tens of thousands of clones, around 91% of them singletons. Germline-derived CDR1 and CDR2 are LNHDA and SQIVND (reference sequence). CDR3 length: 15 residues. The germline V and J ends were trimmed by 6 bases and 0 bases, with 12 bases remaining between them. The rearrangement uses TRBV19 and TRBJ2-1, with D hard to call. The TCR was taken from a female donor in good health, enrolled as a control in a pregnancy study. Sequencing used peripheral blood, obtained in the third trimester of pregnancy. In nucleotides, the CDR3 is TGTGCCAGTAGGACCGACCGGAGCTCCTACAATGAGCAGTTCTTC. Translated, it gives CASRTDRSSYNEQFF.